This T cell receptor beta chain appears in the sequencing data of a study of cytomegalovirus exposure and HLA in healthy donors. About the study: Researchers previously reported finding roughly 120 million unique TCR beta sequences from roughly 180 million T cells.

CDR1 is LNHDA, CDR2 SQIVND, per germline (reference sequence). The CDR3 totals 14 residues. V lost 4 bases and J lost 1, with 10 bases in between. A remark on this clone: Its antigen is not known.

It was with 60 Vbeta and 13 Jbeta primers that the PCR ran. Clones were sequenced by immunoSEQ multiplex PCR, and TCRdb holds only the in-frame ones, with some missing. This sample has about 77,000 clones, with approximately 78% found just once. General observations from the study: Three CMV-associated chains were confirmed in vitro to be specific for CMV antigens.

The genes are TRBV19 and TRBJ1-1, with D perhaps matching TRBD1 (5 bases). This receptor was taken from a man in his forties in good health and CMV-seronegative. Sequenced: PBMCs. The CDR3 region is CASSNLGGNTEAFF. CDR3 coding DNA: TGTGCCAGTAGTAATTTGGGGGGGAACACTGAAGCTTTCTTT. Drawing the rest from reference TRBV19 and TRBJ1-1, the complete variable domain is DGGITQSPKYLFRKEGQNVTLSCEQNLNHDAMYWYRQDPGQGLRLIYYSQIVNDFQKGDIAEGYSVSREKKESFPLTVTSAQKNPTAFYLCASSNLGGNTEAFFGQGTRLTVV.